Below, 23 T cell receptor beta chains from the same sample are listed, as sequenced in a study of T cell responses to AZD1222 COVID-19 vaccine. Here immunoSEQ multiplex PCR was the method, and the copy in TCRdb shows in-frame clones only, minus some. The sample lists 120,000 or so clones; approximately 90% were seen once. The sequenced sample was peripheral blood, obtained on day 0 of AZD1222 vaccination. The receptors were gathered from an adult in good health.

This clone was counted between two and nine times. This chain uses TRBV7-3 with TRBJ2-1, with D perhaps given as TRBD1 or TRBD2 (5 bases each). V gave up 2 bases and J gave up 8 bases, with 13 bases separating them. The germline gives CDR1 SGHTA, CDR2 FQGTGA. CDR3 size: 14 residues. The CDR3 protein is CASSLEGLSDEQFF. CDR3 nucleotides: TGTGCCAGCAGCTTAGAGGGGCTTTCCGATGAGCAGTTCTTC. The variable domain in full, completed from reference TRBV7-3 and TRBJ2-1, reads GAGVSQTPSNKVTEKGKYVELRCDPISGHTALYWYRQSLGQGPEFLIYFQGTGAADDSGLPNDRFFAVRPEGSVSTLKIQRTERGDSAVYLCASSLEGLSDEQFFGPGTRLTVL.

In nucleotides, the CDR3 is TGTGCCAGCAGATTAGCGGGGGGAGACTATGGCTACACCTTC. Translation gives CASRLAGGDYGYTF. This chain uses TRBV27 with TRBJ1-2; TRBD1 is a possible D gene (5 bases). Germline-derived CDR1 and CDR2 are MNHEY and SMNVEV (reference sequence). Trimming stripped 6 bases from V and 3 bases from J, with 14 bases between. The length of the CDR3 is 14 residues.

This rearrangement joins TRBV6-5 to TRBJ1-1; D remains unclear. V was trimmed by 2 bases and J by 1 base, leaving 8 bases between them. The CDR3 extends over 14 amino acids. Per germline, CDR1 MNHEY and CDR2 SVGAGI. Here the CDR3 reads CASSYAYKNTEAFF. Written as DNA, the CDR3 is TGTGCCAGCAGTTACGCCTACAAGAACACTGAAGCTTTCTTT.

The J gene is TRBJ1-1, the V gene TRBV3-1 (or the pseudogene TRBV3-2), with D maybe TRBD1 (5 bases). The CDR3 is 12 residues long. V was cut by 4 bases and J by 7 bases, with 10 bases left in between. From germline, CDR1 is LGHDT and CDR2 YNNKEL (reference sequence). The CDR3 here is CASSPQGSEAFF. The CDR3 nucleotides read TGTGCCAGCAGCCCTCAGGGTAGTGAAGCTTTCTTT.

CDR3 DNA sequence: TGTGCCAGCAGTTACCCCACGATGGAGGAAAAACTGTTTTTT. This codes for CASSYPTMEEKLFF. The rearrangement joins TRBV6-5 to TRBJ1-4; no firm D call. The V gene lost 2 bases and the J gene lost 8 bases, with 12 bases spanning the gap. The CDR3 consists of 14 residues. The germline gives CDR1 MNHEY, CDR2 SVGAGI.

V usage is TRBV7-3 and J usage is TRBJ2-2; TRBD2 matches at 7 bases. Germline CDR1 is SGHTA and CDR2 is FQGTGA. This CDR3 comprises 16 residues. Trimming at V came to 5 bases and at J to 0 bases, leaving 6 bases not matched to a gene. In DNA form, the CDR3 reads TGTGCCAGCAGCCTCGGGACTACCCCGAACACCGGGGAGCTGTTTTTT. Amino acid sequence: CASSLGTTPNTGELFF.

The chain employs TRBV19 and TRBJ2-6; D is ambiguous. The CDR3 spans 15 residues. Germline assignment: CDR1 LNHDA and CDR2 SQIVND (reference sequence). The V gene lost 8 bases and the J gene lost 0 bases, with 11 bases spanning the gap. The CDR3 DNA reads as TGTGCCAGTCGTCGCAGCCACTCTGGGGCCAACGTCCTGACTTTC. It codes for CASRRSHSGANVLTF.

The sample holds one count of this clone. The CDR3, as DNA: TGTGCCAGCAGTGACGTAGGTTATTCCTACGAGCAGTACTTC. Translating gives CASSDVGYSYEQYF. The chain recombines TRBV6-1 with TRBJ2-7; D not certain. With 3 bases removed from V and 1 base from J, the gap between germline ends came to 10 bases. This CDR3 is 14 amino acids long. CDR1 and CDR2 from the germline V gene are MNHNS and SASEGT.

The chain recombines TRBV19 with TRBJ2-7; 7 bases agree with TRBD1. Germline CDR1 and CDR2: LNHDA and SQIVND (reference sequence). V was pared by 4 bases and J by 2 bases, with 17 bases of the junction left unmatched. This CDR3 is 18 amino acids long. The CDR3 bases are TGTGCCAGTAGTACCGTTGGACAGGTAGGATGGGAGACCTACGAGCAGTACTTC. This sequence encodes CASSTVGQVGWETYEQYF.

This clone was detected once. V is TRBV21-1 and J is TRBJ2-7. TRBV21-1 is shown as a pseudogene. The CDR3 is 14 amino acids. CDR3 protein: CASSKGRPTYEQYF. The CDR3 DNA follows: TGTGCCAGCAGCAAGGGAAGACCTACCTACGAGCAGTACTTC.

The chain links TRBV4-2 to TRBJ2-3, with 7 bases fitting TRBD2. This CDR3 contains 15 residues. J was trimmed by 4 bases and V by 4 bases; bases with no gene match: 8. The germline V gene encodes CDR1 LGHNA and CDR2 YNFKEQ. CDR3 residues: CASSRLLAYSDTQYF. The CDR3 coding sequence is TGTGCCAGCAGCCGCCTACTAGCGTACTCAGATACGCAGTATTTT.

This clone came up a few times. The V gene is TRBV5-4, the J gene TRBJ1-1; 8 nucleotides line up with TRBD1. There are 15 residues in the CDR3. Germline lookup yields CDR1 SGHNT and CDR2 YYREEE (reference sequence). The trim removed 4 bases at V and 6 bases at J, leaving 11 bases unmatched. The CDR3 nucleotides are TGTGCCAGCAGCCCCGGAGACAGGGGATATCCTGAAGCTTTCTTT. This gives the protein CASSPGDRGYPEAFF.

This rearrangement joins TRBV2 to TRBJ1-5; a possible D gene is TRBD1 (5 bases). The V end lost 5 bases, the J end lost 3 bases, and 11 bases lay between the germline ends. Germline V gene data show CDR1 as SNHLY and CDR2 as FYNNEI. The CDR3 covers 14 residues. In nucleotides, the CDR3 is TGTGCCAGCAGTCCTGAGGGGCTCAATCAGCCCCAGCATTTT. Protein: CASSPEGLNQPQHF.

The CDR3 DNA sequence: TGTGCCCTCGCCACCGGGACAGGGATGCGCAATGAGCAGTTCTTC. Translated: CALATGTGMRNEQFF. The chain carries TRBV5-4 and TRBJ2-1, with 9 positions matching TRBD1. This CDR3 contains 15 residues. V shed 10 bases and J 6 bases; nucleotides not matched to a gene: 14. Per germline, CDR1 SGHNT and CDR2 YYREEE (reference sequence).

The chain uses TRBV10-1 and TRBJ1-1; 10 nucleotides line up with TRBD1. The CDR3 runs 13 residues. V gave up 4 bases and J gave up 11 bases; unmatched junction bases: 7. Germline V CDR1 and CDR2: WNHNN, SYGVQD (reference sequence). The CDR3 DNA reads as TGCGCCAGCAGTGGACAGGGGGCGCGAAGGGCTTTCTTT. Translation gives CASSGQGARRAFF.

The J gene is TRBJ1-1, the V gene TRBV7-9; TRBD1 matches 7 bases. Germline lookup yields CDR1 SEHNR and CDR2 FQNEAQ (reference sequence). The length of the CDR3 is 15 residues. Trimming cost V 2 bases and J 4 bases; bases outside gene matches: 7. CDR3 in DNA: TGTGCCAGCAGCTTATTGGGGACAGAGGGCACTGAAGCTTTCTTT. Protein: CASSLLGTEGTEAFF.

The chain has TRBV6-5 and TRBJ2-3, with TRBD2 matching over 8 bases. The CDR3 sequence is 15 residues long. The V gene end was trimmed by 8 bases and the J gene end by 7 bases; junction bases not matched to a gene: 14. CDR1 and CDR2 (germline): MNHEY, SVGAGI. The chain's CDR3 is CASADLERGPHTQYF. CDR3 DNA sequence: TGTGCCAGCGCTGACTTAGAGCGGGGGCCTCATACGCAGTATTTT.

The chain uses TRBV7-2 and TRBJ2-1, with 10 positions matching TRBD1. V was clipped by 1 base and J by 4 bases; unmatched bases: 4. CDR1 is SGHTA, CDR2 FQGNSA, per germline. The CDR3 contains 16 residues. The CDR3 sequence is CASSLGDRGQYNEQFF. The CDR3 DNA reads TGTGCCAGCAGCTTAGGGGACAGGGGTCAGTACAATGAGCAGTTCTTC.

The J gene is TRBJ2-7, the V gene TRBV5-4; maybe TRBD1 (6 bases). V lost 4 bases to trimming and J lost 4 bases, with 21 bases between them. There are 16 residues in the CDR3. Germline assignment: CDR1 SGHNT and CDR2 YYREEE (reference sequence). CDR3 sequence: CASSPGQTLSEYEQYF. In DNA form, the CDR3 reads TGTGCCAGCAGCCCTGGACAGACTTTATCCGAGTACGAGCAGTACTTC.

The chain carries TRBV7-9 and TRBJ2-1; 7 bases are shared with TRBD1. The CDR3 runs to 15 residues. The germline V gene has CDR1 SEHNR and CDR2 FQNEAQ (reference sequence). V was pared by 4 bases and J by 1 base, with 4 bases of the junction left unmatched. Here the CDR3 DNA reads TGTGCCAGCAGCTCGGACAGGCCTTCCTACAATGAGCAGTTCTTC. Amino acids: CASSSDRPSYNEQFF.

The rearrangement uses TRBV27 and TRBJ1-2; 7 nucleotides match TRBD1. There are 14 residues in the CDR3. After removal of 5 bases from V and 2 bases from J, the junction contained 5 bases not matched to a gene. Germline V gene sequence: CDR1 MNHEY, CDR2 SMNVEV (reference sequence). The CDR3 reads CASSRGQANYGYTF. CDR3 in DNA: TGTGCCAGCAGTAGAGGACAGGCCAACTATGGCTACACCTTC.

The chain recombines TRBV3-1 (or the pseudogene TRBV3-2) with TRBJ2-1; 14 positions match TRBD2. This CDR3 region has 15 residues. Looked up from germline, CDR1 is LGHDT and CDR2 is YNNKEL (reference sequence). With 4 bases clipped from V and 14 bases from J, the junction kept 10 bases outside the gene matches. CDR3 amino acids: CASSPGTSGSRAKFF. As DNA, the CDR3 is TGTGCCAGCAGCCCCGGGACTAGCGGGAGTAGGGCTAAGTTCTTC.

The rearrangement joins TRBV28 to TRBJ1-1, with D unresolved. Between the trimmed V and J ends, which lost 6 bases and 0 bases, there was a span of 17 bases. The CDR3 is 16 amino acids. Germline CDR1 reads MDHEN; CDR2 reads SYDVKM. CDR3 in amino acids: CASSRSSGRLNTEAFF. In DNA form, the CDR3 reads TGTGCCAGCAGCCGCAGTTCGGGGAGGCTGAACACTGAAGCTTTCTTT.